The 11 T cell receptor beta chains listed next were all sequenced from one sample in a study of T cells in localized non-small cell lung cancer. Clones were read by immunoSEQ multiplex PCR, and TCRdb kept only the in-frame ones, dropping some. The repertoire includes 2,500 to 3,000 clones, approximately 22% of them detected once, and around 7.2% sits in the top ten. Material: lung tumor tissue, obtained before any cancer treatment. These receptors all come from a woman aged 35 to 70 with stage I lung adenocarcinoma.

V and J are TRBV6-1 and TRBJ1-2; weak D call: TRBD1 (5 bases). V was pared by 0 bases and J by 6 bases, with 8 bases between. The CDR3 is made up of 13 amino acids. Germline lookup yields CDR1 MNHNS and CDR2 SASEGT. The DNA for the CDR3 is TGTGCCAGCAGTGAAGCCGGGGACGATGGCTACACCTTC. Protein product: CASSEAGDDGYTF.

This clone appeared a few times. The chain carries TRBV14 and TRBJ2-2, with 8 bases aligning to TRBD1. The junction had 8 bases not matched to a gene; V was cut back by 2 bases and J by 3 bases. Germline V lookup: CDR1 SGHDN, CDR2 FVKESK. The CDR3 covers 17 residues. The CDR3 nucleotides read TGTGCCAGCAGCCAACATATCGGACAGGGCCACACCGGGGAGCTGTTTTTT. Translating it yields CASSQHIGQGHTGELFF.

This sequence joins TRBV5-1 and TRBJ1-1; 7 bases are a match to TRBD1. This CDR3 is 15 amino acids long. V gave up 0 bases and J gave up 1 base; unmatched junction bases: 3. Germline CDR1 and CDR2: SGHRS and YFSETQ. CDR3 nucleotides: TGCGCCAGCAGCTTGGGCCGGACAGGGAACACTGAAGCTTTCTTT. Translating it yields CASSLGRTGNTEAFF. Looking up the rest from reference TRBV5-1 and TRBJ1-1 gives the full variable domain: KAGVTQTPRYLIKTRGQQVTLSCSPISGHRSVSWYQQTPGQGLQFLFEYFSETQRNKGNFPGRFSGRQFSNSRSEMNVSTLELGDSALYLCASSLGRTGNTEAFFGQGTRLTVV.

In this sample, this clone turned up once. The rearrangement links TRBV5-1 to TRBJ1-1, with D possibly matching TRBD1 (6 bases). The germline V and J ends were trimmed by 4 bases and 3 bases, with 13 bases remaining between them. Germline V gene lookup returns CDR1 SGHRS and CDR2 YFSETQ. CDR3 size: 14 residues. Here the CDR3 DNA reads TGCGCCAGCAGCCCGGGACACTTGGACACTGAAGCTTTCTTT. Its translation: CASSPGHLDTEAFF.

Sample share makes this clone medium-sized. The gene calls are TRBV9 and TRBJ1-2; possibly TRBD1 for D (6 bases). Per germline, CDR1 SGDLS and CDR2 YYNGEE. The CDR3 has 15 residues. V lost 2 bases and J 2 bases, leaving 13 bases between the germline ends. In nucleotides, the CDR3 is TGTGCCAGCAGCGTCGGACAGTTCGGGAACTATGGCTACACCTTC. Its translation: CASSVGQFGNYGYTF.

The table lists this clone with a few counts. This chain uses TRBV4-1 with TRBJ1-1; TRBD1 aligns across 8 bases. CDR1 and CDR2 from the germline V gene are MGHRA and YSYEKL. V lost 1 base, J lost 6 bases, and 7 bases stayed unmatched. The CDR3 length is 15 residues. CDR3 coding DNA: TGCGCCAGCAGCCAAGCCGACAGGGGAGGCTCTGAAGCTTTCTTT. Translated, it gives CASSQADRGGSEAFF.

In its sample, this clone was seen a few times. J is TRBJ2-7 and V is TRBV5-1, with TRBD1 matching 7 bases. This CDR3 is built from 14 residues. Trimming removed 4 bases from V and 5 bases from J; junction bases left unmatched: 9. CDR1 SGHRS and CDR2 YFSETQ come from the germline V gene. CDR3 DNA sequence: TGCGCCAGCAGCGACCCGACAGGGCGGAACGAGCAGTACTTC. Amino acid sequence: CASSDPTGRNEQYF.

J is TRBJ1-2 and V is TRBV29-1; 8 positions match TRBD1. Germline lookup yields CDR1 SQVTM and CDR2 ANQGSEA. The CDR3 extends over 13 amino acids. V was clipped by 4 bases and J by 1 base; unmatched bases: 2. The CDR3 region is CSVGDRGNYGYTF. The CDR3 nucleotides read TGCAGCGTTGGCGACAGGGGTAACTATGGCTACACCTTC.

The chain is built from TRBV29-1 and TRBJ2-5; D possibly corresponds to TRBD1 (5 bases). The CDR3 totals 12 residues. V lost 4 bases to trimming and J lost 4 bases, with 10 bases between them. CDR1 SQVTM and CDR2 ANQGSEA come from the germline V gene. For the CDR3, the DNA is TGCAGCGTTGGGGGCAAATCAGAGACCCAGTACTTC. It yields the protein CSVGGKSETQYF.

The chain carries TRBV19 and TRBJ1-5, with 7 bases lining up with TRBD1. Germline V gives CDR1 LNHDA, CDR2 SQIVND (reference sequence). V gave up 5 bases and J gave up 6 bases; unmatched junction bases: 10. CDR3 length equals 15 residues. The CDR3: CASSPYDRATQPQHF. The CDR3 nucleotides are TGTGCCAGTAGTCCTTATGACAGGGCAACTCAGCCCCAGCATTTT.

This clone came up a few times. The rearrangement joins TRBV28 to TRBJ2-3; D unresolved. Germline CDR1 MDHEN, CDR2 SYDVKM. V gave up 6 bases and J gave up 2 bases, with 27 bases separating them. The CDR3 has 19 amino acids. The DNA for the CDR3 is TGTGCCAGCAGCTACCTCTTTGGCATGGCGCATAAACCCACAGATACGCAGTATTTT. Protein: CASSYLFGMAHKPTDTQYF.